This paragraph covers one T cell receptor beta chain sequence. Antigen: not known. Measured with immunoSEQ multiplex PCR; TCRdb has only the in-frame clones, and not every one. This sample carries under 40,000 clones, 60% to 85% of them seen once, and the ten largest clones take approximately 12%. This sample is drawn from a study of OX40 agonist ivuxolimab in advanced cancers. In the study overall: Patients treated during dose escalation were battling hepatocellular carcinoma, melanoma, renal cell or head and neck cancer. Earlier treatment with anti-PD-1, anti-PD-L1 or anti-CTLA-4 was permitted, and over 35% had received some.

Trimming removed 2 bases from V and 2 bases from J, with 9 bases in between. The CDR3 consists of 14 residues. From germline, CDR1 is SEHNR and CDR2 FQNEAQ (reference sequence). Study-wide results and limits: Dosing at 0.1 to 3.0 mg/kg was accompanied by clonal expansion of CD4+ and CD8+ blood T cells by week 6.

The receptor's source is an adult with an advanced solid tumor such as melanoma, head and neck, liver or kidney cancer. Sequenced here: CD4+ or CD8+ T cells sorted from blood, sampled in a trial of the OX40 agonist ivuxolimab. The chain combines TRBV7-9 with TRBJ1-2, with D hard to call. The chain's CDR3 is CASSLYTLNYGYTF. The CDR3 coding sequence is TGTGCCAGCAGCTTATACACATTAAACTATGGCTACACCTTC. Full variable domain (outside the CDR3, taken from reference TRBV7-9 and TRBJ1-2): DTGVSQNPRHKITKRGQNVTFRCDPISEHNRLYWYRQTLGQGPEFLTYFQNEAQLEKSRLLSDRFSAERPKGSFSTLEIQRTEQGDSAMYLCASSLYTLNYGYTFGSGTRLTVV.